The clone carrying this T cell receptor (beta chain) occurred once. V dropped 6 bases and J dropped 6 bases, with 20 bases sitting between them. This CDR3 comprises 15 residues. CDR1 and CDR2 from the germline V gene are MNHEY and SVGAGI. Sequencing used immunoSEQ multiplex PCR; TCRdb keeps in-frame clones, though not all of them. The repertoire holds 140,000 to 150,000 clones, with 89% as singletons. The source of the sample is a study of control samples from healthy donors and cancer patients. V gene TRBV6-5 combines with J gene TRBJ1-1; no firm D call. The sequence was obtained from a man between 25 and 39 years old in good health. The sequencing sample was made of blood. In DNA form, the CDR3 reads TGTGCCAGCAGGGTACACTCACCCGGAATATCTGAAGCTTTCTTT. Its protein is CASRVHSPGISEAFF.